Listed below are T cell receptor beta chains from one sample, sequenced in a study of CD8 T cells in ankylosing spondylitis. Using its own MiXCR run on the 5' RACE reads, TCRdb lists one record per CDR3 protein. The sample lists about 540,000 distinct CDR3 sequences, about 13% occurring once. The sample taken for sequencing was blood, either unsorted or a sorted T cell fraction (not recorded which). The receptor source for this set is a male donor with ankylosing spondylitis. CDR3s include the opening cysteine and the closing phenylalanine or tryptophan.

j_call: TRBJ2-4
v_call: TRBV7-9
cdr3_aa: CASSLVGGAKNIQYF

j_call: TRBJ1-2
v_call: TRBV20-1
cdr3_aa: CSATAGRENGGYTF

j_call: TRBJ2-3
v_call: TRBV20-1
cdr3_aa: CSAREPTSGRIDTQYF

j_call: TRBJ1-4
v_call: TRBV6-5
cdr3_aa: CASSYTATNEKLFF

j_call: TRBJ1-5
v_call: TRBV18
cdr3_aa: CASSRGDNQPQHF

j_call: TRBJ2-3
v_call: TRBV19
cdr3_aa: CASSYGSSTDTQYF

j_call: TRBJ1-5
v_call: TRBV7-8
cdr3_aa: CASSSQGVGNQPQHF

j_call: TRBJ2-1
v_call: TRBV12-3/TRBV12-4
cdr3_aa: CASSPTVTSGSYNEQFF

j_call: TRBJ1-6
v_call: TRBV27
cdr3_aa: CASSLGGYGSPLHF

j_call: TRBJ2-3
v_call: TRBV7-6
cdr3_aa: CASSPVFSTDTQYF

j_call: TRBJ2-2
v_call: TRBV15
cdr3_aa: CATSRDPASGELFF

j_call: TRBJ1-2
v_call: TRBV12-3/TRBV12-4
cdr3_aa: CASRTGTGGDYGYTF

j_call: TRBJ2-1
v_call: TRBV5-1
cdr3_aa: CASSLDGTSSYNEQFF

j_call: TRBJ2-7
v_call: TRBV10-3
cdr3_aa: CAISLAGGPQEQYF

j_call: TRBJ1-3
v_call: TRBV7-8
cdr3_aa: CASSNRDFSGNTIYF

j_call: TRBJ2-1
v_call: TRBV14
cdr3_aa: CASSQVQEQFF

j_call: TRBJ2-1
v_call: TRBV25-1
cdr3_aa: CASSDRTEYNEQFF

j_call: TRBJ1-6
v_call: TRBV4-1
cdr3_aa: CASSQAGSRNSPLHF

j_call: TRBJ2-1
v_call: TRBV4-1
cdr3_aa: CASSRLTSGRAEEQFF

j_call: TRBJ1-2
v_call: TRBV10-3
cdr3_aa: CAISEWQGFYGYTF

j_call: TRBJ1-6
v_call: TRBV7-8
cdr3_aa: CASSPGGSPLHF

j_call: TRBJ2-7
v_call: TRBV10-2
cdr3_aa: CASTWTSGSYEQYF

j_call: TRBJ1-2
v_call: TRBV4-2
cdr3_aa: CASSQVQGAFGYTF

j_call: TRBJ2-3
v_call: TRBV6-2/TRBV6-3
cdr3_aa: CASSDRVGDTQYF

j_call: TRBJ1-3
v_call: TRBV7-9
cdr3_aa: CASSLDEHTIYF

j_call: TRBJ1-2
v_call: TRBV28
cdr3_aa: CASSSSTDPYGYTF

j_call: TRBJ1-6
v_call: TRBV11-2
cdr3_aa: CASSLRGTDNSPLHF

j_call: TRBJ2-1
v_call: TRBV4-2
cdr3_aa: CASSQPPDEQFF

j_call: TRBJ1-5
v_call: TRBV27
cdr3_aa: CASSSRGWQPQHF

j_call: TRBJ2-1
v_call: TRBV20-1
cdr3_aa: CSARDSVTTGFF

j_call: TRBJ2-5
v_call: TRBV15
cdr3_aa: CATSSLVVFGHKETQYF

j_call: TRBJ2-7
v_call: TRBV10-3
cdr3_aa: CAISPLGPLDEQYF

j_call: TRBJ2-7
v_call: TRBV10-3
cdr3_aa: CAISESGVSSYEQYF

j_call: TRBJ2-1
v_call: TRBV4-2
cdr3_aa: CASRGSGGINEQFF

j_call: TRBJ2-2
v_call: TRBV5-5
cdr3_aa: CASSLATSGRNTGELFF

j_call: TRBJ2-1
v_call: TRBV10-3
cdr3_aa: CAISGGGIYNEQFF

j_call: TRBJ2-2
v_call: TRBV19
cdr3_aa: CASSLLLTDRGGELFF

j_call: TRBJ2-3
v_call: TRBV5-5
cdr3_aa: CASLMTGHDTDTQYF

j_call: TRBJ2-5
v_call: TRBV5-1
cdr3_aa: CASSLVAEETQYF

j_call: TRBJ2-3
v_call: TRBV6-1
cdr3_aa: CASRHYNGGNTDTQYF

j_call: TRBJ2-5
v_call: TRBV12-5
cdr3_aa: CASGLVVGVGETQYF

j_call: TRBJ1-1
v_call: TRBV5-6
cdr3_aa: CASRDQGAYAEAFF

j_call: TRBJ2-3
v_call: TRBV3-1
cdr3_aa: CASSQGQGATDTQYF

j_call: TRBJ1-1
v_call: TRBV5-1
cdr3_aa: CASQAENTEAFF

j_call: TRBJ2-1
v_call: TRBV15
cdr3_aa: CATSMAGLFGNEQFF

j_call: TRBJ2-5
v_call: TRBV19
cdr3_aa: CASSINRQETQYF

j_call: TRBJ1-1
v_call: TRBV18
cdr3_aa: CASTTAAGSGAEAFF

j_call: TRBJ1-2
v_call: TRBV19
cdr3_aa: CASSIDRDGGYTF

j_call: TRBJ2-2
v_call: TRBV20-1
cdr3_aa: CSAQWTSGRESNTGELFF

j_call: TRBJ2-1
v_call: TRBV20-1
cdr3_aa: CSAREQPDSYNEQFF

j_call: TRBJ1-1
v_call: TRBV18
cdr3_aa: CASSPRQEWHTEAFF

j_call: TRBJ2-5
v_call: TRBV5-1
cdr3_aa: CASSFLAGSQETQYF

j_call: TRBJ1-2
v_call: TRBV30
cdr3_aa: CAWSVVDGYTF

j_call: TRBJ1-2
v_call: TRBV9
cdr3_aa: CASSGEAIYGYTF

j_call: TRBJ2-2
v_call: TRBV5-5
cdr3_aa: CASTPRGGTVNTGELFF

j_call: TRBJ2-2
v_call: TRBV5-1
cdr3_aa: CASSLKNSGELFF

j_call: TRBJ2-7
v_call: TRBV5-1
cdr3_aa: CASTWTGLTYEQYF